What follows describes a single T cell receptor (beta chain). These data originate in a study of T cells in women clearing cervical HPV infection. Whole-study context: With HLA typing for only a few women, HLA confounding remains possible.

All donors had a single incident cervical HPV16 infection, not prevalent. Sequenced by immunoSEQ multiplex PCR; TCRdb stores in-frame clones only, minus some. Its listing shows tens of thousands of clones. What was sequenced was blood buffy coat. This clonotype originated in a woman aged 18 to 75 with a cervical HPV16 infection that either progressed to CIN3+ or cleared (not recorded which).

The part of the CDR3 DNA that was read is TGTGCCAGCAGTTTGAGGACTAGGGGCCACGAG. Protein: CASSLRTRGHE. The full CDR3 reads CASSLRTRGHEQYF. The V and J genes are TRBV12-3 or TRBV12-4 and TRBJ2-7; 7 nucleotides align to TRBD2. Read sequence stops 3 residues before the CDR3 end, and the germline J gene provides the missing end. V was clipped by 3 bases and J by 5 bases; unmatched bases: 7. The CDR3 loop spans 14 amino acids.